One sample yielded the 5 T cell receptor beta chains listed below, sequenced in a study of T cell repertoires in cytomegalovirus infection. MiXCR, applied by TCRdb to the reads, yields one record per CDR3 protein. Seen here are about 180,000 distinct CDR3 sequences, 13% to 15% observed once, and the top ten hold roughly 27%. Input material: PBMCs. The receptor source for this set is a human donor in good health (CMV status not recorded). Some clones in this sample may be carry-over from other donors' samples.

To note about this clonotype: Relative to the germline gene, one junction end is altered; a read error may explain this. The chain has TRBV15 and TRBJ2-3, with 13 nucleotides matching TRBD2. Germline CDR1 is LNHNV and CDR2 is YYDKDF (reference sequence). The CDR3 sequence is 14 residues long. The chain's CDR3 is CATSRDRTSGGADF. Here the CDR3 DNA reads TGTGCCACCAGCAGAGATCGAACTAGCGGGGGGGCCGATTTT.

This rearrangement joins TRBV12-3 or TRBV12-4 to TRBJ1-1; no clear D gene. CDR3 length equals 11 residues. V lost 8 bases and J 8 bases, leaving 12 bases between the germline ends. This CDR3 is CASGGRVEAFF. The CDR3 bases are TGTGCCAGCGGTGGTCGGGTCGAAGCTTTCTTT.

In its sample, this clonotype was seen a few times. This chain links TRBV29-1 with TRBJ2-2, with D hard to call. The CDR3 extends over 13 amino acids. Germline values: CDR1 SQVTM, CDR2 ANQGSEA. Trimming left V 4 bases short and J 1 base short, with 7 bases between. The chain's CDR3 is CSVAPRNTGELFF. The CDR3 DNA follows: TGCAGCGTTGCCCCCAGGAACACCGGGGAGCTGTTTTTT.

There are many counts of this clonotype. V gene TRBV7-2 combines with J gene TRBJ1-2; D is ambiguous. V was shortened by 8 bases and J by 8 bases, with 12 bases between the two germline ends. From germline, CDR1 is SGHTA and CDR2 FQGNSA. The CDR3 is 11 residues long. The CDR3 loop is CASGRVRGYTF. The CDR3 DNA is TGTGCCAGCGGGAGGGTTCGGGGCTACACCTTC.

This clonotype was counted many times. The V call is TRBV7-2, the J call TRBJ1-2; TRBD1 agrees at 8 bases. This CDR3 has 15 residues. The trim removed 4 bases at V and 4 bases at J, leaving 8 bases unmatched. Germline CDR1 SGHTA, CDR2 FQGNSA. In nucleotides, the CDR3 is TGTGCCAGCAGCTCCTCGACAGGGGAGGGCTATGGCTACACCTTC. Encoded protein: CASSSSTGEGYGYTF.